One sample yielded the 12 T cell receptor beta chains listed below, sequenced in a study of regulatory T cells in long-lasting Graves disease. Time point specified: newly diagnosed GD, antithyroid drugs for less than 3 months. With RNA extracted from PBMCs as input, the TCR library was made. Assembly of TCR beta libraries relied on iRepertoire HTBI primers together with Arm-PCR of CDR3 regions. TCRdb re-called the multiplex PCR reads with MiXCR, one entry per CDR3 protein. The table records approximately 350,000 distinct CDR3 sequences, 10% to 15% of them present only once. This sample also belongs to another study, concerning T cells in Graves' hyperthyroidism and ophthalmopathy.

This material consisted of peripheral blood mononuclear cells (PBMCs), taken at new diagnosis, from a patient treated with antithyroid drugs. These receptors were collected from a woman aged 18-30 years with Graves disease.

Many counts were recorded for this clonotype. CDR3 sequence (DNA): TGCAGCGTTAAGGGAGCGGACACTGAAGCTTTCTTT. It specifies CSVKGADTEAFF. The V call is TRBV29-1, the J call TRBJ1-1; the D is unclear. V lost 5 bases and J 3 bases, leaving 10 bases between the germline ends. Germline CDR1 SQVTM, CDR2 ANQGSEA. The CDR3 is 12 residues long.

The sample holds many counts of this clonotype. The chain has TRBV29-1 and TRBJ2-1, with D unclear. Deletions cut 5 bases from V and 7 bases from J, with 6 bases between. This CDR3 is 10 amino acids long. Germline values: CDR1 SQVTM, CDR2 ANQGSEA. DNA of the CDR3: TGCAGCGTTTGGTCGAATGAGCAGTTCTTC. It specifies CSVWSNEQFF.

V is TRBV6-1 and J is TRBJ1-4; D might be TRBD1 (6 bases). Trimming stripped 5 bases from V and 8 bases from J, with 18 bases between. The CDR3 covers 15 residues. Germline V gives CDR1 MNHNS, CDR2 SASEGT. The CDR3 is CASSRPGGAREKLFF. The CDR3 nucleotides read TGTGCCAGCAGTAGGCCTGGGGGGGCGCGGGAAAAACTGTTTTTT.

This clonotype came up many times. The J gene is TRBJ1-1, the V gene TRBV20-1, with D possibly being TRBD1 (6 bases). This CDR3 region has 17 residues. The germline V and J ends were trimmed by 5 bases and 0 bases, with 22 bases remaining between them. Germline V lookup: CDR1 DFQATT, CDR2 SNEGSKA (reference sequence). CDR3 nucleotides: TGCAGTGCTCCATCCCCCCCGGGGGGCGTCTTGAACACTGAAGCTTTCTTT. Protein: CSAPSPPGGVLNTEAFF.

This clonotype was seen just once. V is TRBV19 and J is TRBJ2-5; possibly TRBD1 for D (5 bases). The CDR3 contains 13 residues. Per germline, CDR1 LNHDA and CDR2 SQIVND (reference sequence). V was trimmed by 3 bases and J by 1 base, leaving 6 bases between them. CDR3 DNA sequence: TGTGCCAGTAGTATTGGGGCCCAAGAGACCCAGTACTTC. Its protein product is CASSIGAQETQYF.

Ten or more counts support this clonotype. The chain links TRBV20-1 to TRBJ2-7; D might be TRBD2 (6 bases). Germline V gene sequence: CDR1 DFQATT, CDR2 SNEGSKA (reference sequence). The CDR3 runs to 15 residues. The V end was cut by 6 bases, the J end by 4 bases, with 22 bases between. The CDR3 coding sequence is TGCAGTGCCCTTACCGAGGCCGGGAGTACGTACGAGCAGTACTTC. Its translation: CSALTEAGSTYEQYF.

This clonotype was counted at least ten times. The chain has TRBV27 and TRBJ2-7; 13 bases match TRBD2. The V gene's germline CDR1 is MNHEY and CDR2 SMNVEV (reference sequence). There are 14 residues in the CDR3. V lost 6 bases and J lost 5; bases outside the gene matches: 4. The CDR3 DNA is TGTGCCAGCAGCGGACTAGCGGGAGACGACGAGCAGTACTTC. Its protein product is CASSGLAGDDEQYF.

V usage is TRBV20-1 and J usage is TRBJ1-6, with D maybe TRBD1 (5 bases). Germline CDR1 is DFQATT and CDR2 is SNEGSKA (reference sequence). V was pared by 0 bases and J by 2 bases, with 11 bases between. The CDR3 totals 16 residues. The CDR3 is CSARDGGTTYNSPLHF. DNA for the CDR3: TGCAGTGCTAGAGACGGGGGAACGACCTATAATTCACCCCTCCACTTT.

V gene TRBV30 combines with J gene TRBJ2-6; D is unclear. CDR3 length: 17 amino acids. The germline V gene has CDR1 GTSNPN and CDR2 SVGIG (reference sequence). V dropped 0 bases and J dropped 0 bases, with 12 bases sitting between them. CDR3 region: CAWSVLPRPSGANVLTF. DNA for the CDR3: TGTGCCTGGAGTGTTCTCCCCAGGCCCTCTGGGGCCAACGTCCTGACTTTC.

The genes are TRBV4-1 and TRBJ2-1, with TRBD2 identical over 14 bases. The CDR3 totals 22 residues. CDR1 MGHRA and CDR2 YSYEKL come from the germline V gene. V lost 0 bases to trimming and J lost 2 bases; unmatched junction nucleotides: 15. This chain's CDR3 is CASSQDISRGLAGDTPYNEQFF. The DNA of the CDR3 is TGCGCCAGCAGCCAAGATATCAGTAGGGGACTAGCGGGGGATACTCCCTACAATGAGCAGTTCTTC.

The chain combines TRBV6-1 with TRBJ2-5; a weak D match, TRBD2 (5 bases). The germline V gene has CDR1 MNHNS and CDR2 SASEGT. This CDR3 is 15 amino acids long. V lost 6 bases, J lost 2 bases, and 16 bases lay in between. The DNA for the CDR3 is TGTGCCAGCAGCCCTGATTACGGGGTACAAGAGACCCAGTACTTC. Translating gives CASSPDYGVQETQYF.

Only a few counts were recorded for this clonotype. This rearrangement joins TRBV3-1 to TRBJ2-1; TRBD2 is a possible D gene (5 bases). Germline V CDR1 and CDR2: LGHDT, YNNKEL (reference sequence). V was trimmed by 4 bases and J by 7 bases, leaving 20 bases between them. This CDR3 is 16 amino acids long. The CDR3 DNA reads as TGTGCCAGCAGCCCGCGGGCGGCACGACAATCAAATGAGCAGTTCTTC. The encoded protein is CASSPRAARQSNEQFF.